This TCR beta chain was recovered during a study of blood T cell repertoires in COVID-19. Study-level information: T cells, B-cell-depleted T cells, or PBMCs provided the cDNA or gDNA that served as material.

The CDR3 has 13 amino acids. Per germline, CDR1 MDHEN and CDR2 SYDVKM. The V end lost 2 bases, the J end lost 4 bases, and 7 bases lay between the germline ends. Per the authors' pipeline: Estimation of nucleated cell counts relied on the amplification of reference gene primers. Repertoires were generated with immunoSEQ multiplex PCR, while TCRdb's copy carries only in-frame clones and drops some. D and trimming were read from the DNA, whereas the V and J calls and clone size are those reported in that table. Of about 330,000 clones detected, 75% to 85% appear once; the ten largest clones hold 7.2%. This chain uses TRBV28 with TRBJ2-3; no firm D call. This receptor was identified in a human donor in a cohort sampled during active COVID-19. The specimen sequenced was peripheral blood. For the CDR3, the DNA is TGTGCCAGCAGTTTAAATTTAGCAGATACGCAGTATTTT. This codes for CASSLNLADTQYF.